The 6 T cell receptor beta chains below come from one sample, sequenced in a study of siplizumab effects on memory and regulatory T cells. Sequenced by immunoSEQ multiplex PCR; TCRdb stores in-frame clones only, minus some. There are more than 85,000 clones in the sample; about 92% occur only once, and 0.75% lies in the top ten. Sequenced material: Tregs sorted from blood. These TCRs come from a human donor in good health.

The rearrangement links TRBV19 to TRBJ1-5; the match to TRBD1 covers 8 bases. V shed 7 bases, J shed 6 bases, and the junction held 11 bases outside the gene matches. There are 15 residues in the CDR3. Per the germline V gene, CDR1 is LNHDA and CDR2 is SQIVND (reference sequence). The CDR3 nucleotides read TGTGCCAGTATTCTCCGGACAGGGTCGGGTCAGCCCCAGCATTTT. It is translated as CASILRTGSGQPQHF.

This rearrangement joins TRBV18 to TRBJ2-5, with 9 bases matching TRBD1. The germline V gene encodes CDR1 KGHSH and CDR2 LQKENI. The J segment lost 5 bases and the V segment lost 4 bases, leaving 8 bases of the junction unmatched. This CDR3 has 15 amino acids. The CDR3 sequence is CASSRSGTGKETQYF. The CDR3 region has the DNA TGTGCCAGCTCACGGTCCGGGACAGGGAAGGAGACCCAGTACTTC.

This sequence joins TRBV29-1 and TRBJ1-2; D is unclear. In germline, CDR1 is SQVTM, CDR2 ANQGSEA. V lost 3 bases, J lost 2 bases, and 4 bases lay in between. This CDR3 is built from 11 residues. Here the CDR3 DNA reads TGCAGCGTTGAGGTCAACTATGGCTACACCTTC. It translates to CSVEVNYGYTF.

V is TRBV6-5 and J is TRBJ1-2; D ambiguous. Trimming removed 2 bases at V and 4 bases at J, with 11 bases between. Germline V lookup: CDR1 MNHEY, CDR2 SVGAGI. The CDR3 is 14 residues long. The CDR3 nucleotides read TGTGCCAGCAGTTACGGGCCGCAAATCTATGGCTACACCTTC. Protein sequence: CASSYGPQIYGYTF.

This clone was seen just once. The V and J genes are TRBV11-2 and TRBJ2-7, with 11 bases lining up with TRBD2. The CDR3 has 15 amino acids. The germline gives CDR1 SGHAT, CDR2 FQNNGV. V was pared by 0 bases and J by 6 bases, with 4 bases of the junction left unmatched. The DNA for the CDR3 is TGTGCCAGCAGCTTAGAACCTAGCGGGAGGTTCGAGCAGTACTTC. Translated: CASSLEPSGRFEQYF. The full variable domain, its missing parts supplied by reference TRBV11-2 and TRBJ2-7, is EAGVAQSPRYKIIEKRQSVAFWCNPISGHATLYWYQQILGQGPKLLIQFQNNGVVDDSQLPKDRFSAERLKGVDSTLKIQPAKLEDSAVYLCASSLEPSGRFEQYFGPGTRLTVT.

This rearrangement joins TRBV2 to TRBJ1-1; possibly TRBD1 for D (5 bases). This CDR3 is built from 15 residues. Germline assignment: CDR1 SNHLY and CDR2 FYNNEI. The V and J ends lost 6 bases and 6 bases respectively, with 20 bases between them. The DNA for the CDR3 is TGTGCCAGCAGGGGGGAGAGGGCGTTGGGCGCTGAAGCTTTCTTT. It translates to CASRGERALGAEAFF.